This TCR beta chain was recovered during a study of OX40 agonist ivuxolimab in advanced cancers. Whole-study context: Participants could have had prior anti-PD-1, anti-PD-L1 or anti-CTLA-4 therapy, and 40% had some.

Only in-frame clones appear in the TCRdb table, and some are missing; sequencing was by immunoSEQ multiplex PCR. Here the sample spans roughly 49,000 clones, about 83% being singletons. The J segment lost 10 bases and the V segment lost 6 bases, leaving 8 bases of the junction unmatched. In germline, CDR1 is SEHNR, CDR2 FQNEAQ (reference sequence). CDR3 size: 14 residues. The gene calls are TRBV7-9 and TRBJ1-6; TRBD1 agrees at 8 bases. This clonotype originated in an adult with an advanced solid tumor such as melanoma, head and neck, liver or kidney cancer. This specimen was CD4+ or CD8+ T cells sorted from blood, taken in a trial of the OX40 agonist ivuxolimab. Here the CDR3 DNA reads TGTGCCAGCAGGGAAACAGGGGGGAGGTCACCCCTCCACTTT. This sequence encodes CASRETGGRSPLHF.